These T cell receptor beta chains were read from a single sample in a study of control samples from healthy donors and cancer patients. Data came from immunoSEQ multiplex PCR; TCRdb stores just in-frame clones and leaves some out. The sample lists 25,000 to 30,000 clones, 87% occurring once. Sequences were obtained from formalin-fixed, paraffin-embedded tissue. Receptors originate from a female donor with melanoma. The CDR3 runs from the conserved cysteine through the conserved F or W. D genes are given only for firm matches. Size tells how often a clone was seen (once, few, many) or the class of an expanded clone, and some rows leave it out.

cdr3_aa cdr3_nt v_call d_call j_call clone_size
CASRSPGLAVNEQFF TGTGCCAGCAGATCTCCAGGACTAGCGGTCAATGAGCAGTTCTTC TRBV7-2 TRBD2 TRBJ2-1 NA
CASSPQETQYF TGTGCCAGCAGTCCCCAAGAGACCCAGTACTTC TRBV6-2/TRBV6-3 NA TRBJ2-5 NA
CAHAGSGGELFF TGTGCCCACGCAGGGTCGGGCGGGGAGCTGTTTTTT TRBV10-3 NA TRBJ2-2 NA
CASSISIEQPQHF TGTGCCAGTAGTATTAGCATAGAGCAGCCCCAGCATTTT TRBV19 NA TRBJ1-5 NA
CASRLGRDNEQFF TGTGCCAGCAGGCTGGGCAGGGACAATGAGCAGTTCTTC TRBV27 NA TRBJ2-1 NA
CASSKEWNWNTEAFF TGTGCCAGCAGCAAGGAATGGAACTGGAACACTGAAGCTTTCTTT TRBV21-1 NA TRBJ1-1 NA
CAWSVGAFTDTQYF TGTGCCTGGAGTGTAGGAGCGTTCACAGATACGCAGTATTTT TRBV30 NA TRBJ2-3 once
CASSQQITEAFF TGTGCCAGCAGTCAACAGATCACTGAAGCTTTCTTT TRBV2 NA TRBJ1-1 NA
CASSQPSLGLAFF TGCGCCAGCAGCCAACCGTCTCTGGGGCTGGCTTTCTTT TRBV4-1 NA TRBJ1-1 NA
CASSDGSVNQPQHF TGTGCCAGCAGTGACGGGAGTGTTAATCAGCCCCAGCATTTT TRBV2 NA TRBJ1-5 NA
CASSDGIEQFF TGTGCCAGCAGTGATGGGATTGAGCAGTTCTTC TRBV2 NA TRBJ2-1 NA
CASSSSPLRDQPQHF TGTGCCAGCAGCTCTTCCCCCCTTAGGGATCAGCCCCAGCATTTT TRBV28 NA TRBJ1-5 NA
CASSQKGEPNEKLFF TGTGCTAGCAGCCAAAAGGGGGAACCTAATGAAAAACTGTTTTTT TRBV3-1/TRBV3-2 NA TRBJ1-4 NA
CASRTGGTPNTEAFF TGTGCCAGCAGGACAGGGGGCACACCGAACACTGAAGCTTTCTTT TRBV9 TRBD1 TRBJ1-1 NA
CASSGGLGGTDTQYF TGCGCCAGCAGCGGGGGACTGGGGGGCACAGATACGCAGTATTTT TRBV5-1 NA TRBJ2-3 NA
CASSLMTISYNEQFF TGTGCCAGCAGCTTGATGACAATTTCCTACAATGAGCAGTTCTTC TRBV7-8 NA TRBJ2-1 NA
CASSQGRTPSHEQYF TGTGCCAGCAGCCAGGGGAGGACACCCAGTCACGAGCAGTACTTC TRBV4-2 NA TRBJ2-7 NA
CASSQVNTAGGRTEAFF TGTGCCAGCAGCCAAGTCAATACGGCAGGGGGCAGAACTGAAGCTTTCTTT TRBV3-1/TRBV3-2 TRBD1 TRBJ1-1 NA
CASSQLDREYTEAFF TGTGCCAGCAGTCAGCTGGACAGGGAGTACACTGAAGCTTTCTTT TRBV6-5 TRBD1 TRBJ1-1 NA
CASSIGGSLLIGNEQFF TGTGCCAGTAGTATCGGGGGGTCTCTACTGATCGGCAATGAGCAGTTCTTC TRBV19 TRBD2 TRBJ2-1 once
CASSLDQANEQFF TGTGCCAGCAGCTTAGATCAGGCCAATGAGCAGTTCTTC TRBV7-8 NA TRBJ2-1 NA
CASSLGGGLASYEQYF TGTGCCAGCAGCTTAGGCGGTGGACTAGCGTCCTACGAGCAGTACTTC TRBV11-2 TRBD2 TRBJ2-7 NA
CATSSQGQGGDTQYF TGTGCCACCAGTTCCCAAGGACAGGGAGGAGATACGCAGTATTTT TRBV24-1 TRBD1 TRBJ2-3 NA
CASSPSGGEAFF TGTGCCAGCAGCCCAAGCGGGGGTGAAGCTTTCTTT TRBV3-1/TRBV3-2 NA TRBJ1-1 NA
CASSPWETGVAFF TGTGCCAGCAGCCCCTGGGAGACAGGCGTCGCTTTCTTT TRBV9 NA TRBJ1-1 NA
CASSHGTSGSYEQFF TGTGCCAGCAGCCACGGGACTAGCGGGAGCTATGAGCAGTTCTTC TRBV5-5 TRBD2 TRBJ2-1 few
CASSPTWTGGNTEAFF TGTGCCAGCAGCCCCACGTGGACAGGGGGCAACACTGAAGCTTTCTTT TRBV3-1/TRBV3-2 TRBD1 TRBJ1-1 NA
CASGGLEREGRTPHEQFF TGTGCCAGCGGCGGACTTGAGCGGGAGGGCCGAACACCACATGAGCAGTTCTTC TRBV5-6 TRBD2 TRBJ2-1 NA
CASSARGSGGYTF TGCGCCAGCAGCGCGAGGGGGTCTGGTGGCTACACCTTC TRBV5-1 NA TRBJ1-2 NA
CSASGFYEQYF TGCAGTGCTAGCGGGTTTTACGAGCAGTACTTC TRBV29-1 TRBD2 TRBJ2-7 few
CASIHEGAMGGYTF TGTGCCAGCATACACGAGGGGGCGATGGGTGGCTACACCTTC TRBV2 TRBD1 TRBJ1-2 NA
CASRDRAGQYF TGTGCCAGCAGGGACAGGGCGGGGCAGTACTTC TRBV2 TRBD1 TRBJ2-7 NA
CASSPRPTGTGELFF TGCGCCAGCAGCCCGCGACCGACTGGCACCGGGGAGCTGTTTTTT TRBV5-1 NA TRBJ2-2 NA
CASERAGSPLHF TGTGCCAGCGAGCGCGCTGGTTCACCCCTCCACTTT TRBV6-5 NA TRBJ1-6 NA
CASSLFRSQQRVETQYF TGTGCCAGCAGCTTATTTCGGTCCCAACAGAGAGTGGAGACCCAGTACTTC TRBV7-2 NA TRBJ2-5 NA
CASSYFWGQPQHF TGTGCCAGCAGTTACTTTTGGGGTCAGCCCCAGCATTTT TRBV6-2/TRBV6-3 NA TRBJ1-5 NA
CASSPTATGETQYF TGCGCCAGCAGCCCGACTGCCACCGGAGAGACCCAGTACTTC TRBV5-1 NA TRBJ2-5 NA
CSVKGQGVVRGYGYTF TGCAGCGTTAAAGGACAGGGTGTGGTCCGCGGCTATGGCTACACCTTC TRBV29-1 TRBD1 TRBJ1-2 NA
CASSQDTIPSILKENEQFF TGTGCCAGCAGCCAAGATACGATCCCTAGCATCCTCAAGGAAAATGAGCAGTTCTTC TRBV4-2 NA TRBJ2-1 NA
CASSLGLGSPGEQYF TGTGCCAGCAGTTTAGGGCTAGGAAGCCCGGGGGAGCAGTACTTC TRBV27 NA TRBJ2-7 few
CASSEQGREKLFF TGTGCCAGCAGTGAACAGGGACGAGAAAAACTGTTTTTT TRBV6-1 NA TRBJ1-4 NA
CAWSLGVYGYTF TGTGCCTGGAGTTTGGGTGTCTATGGCTACACCTTC TRBV30 NA TRBJ1-2 few
CASSTLRDRGGYSNQPQHF TGTGCCAGTAGTACTCTGAGGGACAGGGGAGGCTATAGCAATCAGCCCCAGCATTTT TRBV19 TRBD1 TRBJ1-5 NA
CASSLDRAEPQHF TGTGCCAGCAGCTTGGACAGGGCTGAGCCCCAGCATTTT TRBV5-4 NA TRBJ1-5 once
CASKGQGLGMETQYF TGTGCCAGCAAAGGGCAGGGTTTAGGTATGGAGACCCAGTACTTC TRBV2 NA TRBJ2-5 NA